This TCR beta chain emerged from a study of shared clonotypes between healthy human individuals. The wider study: Per donor, CD8 memory used one plate, CD8 naive used two, CD4 memory used three and CD4 naive used three.

CDR3 length: 14 residues. From germline, CDR1 is MNHEY and CDR2 SMNVEV (reference sequence). The protocol was immunoSEQ multiplex PCR, while the TCRdb copy is restricted to in-frame clones and leaves out a portion. The sample holds 600,000 to 750,000 clones, about 92% seen once. Remarks on this clone: Germline is not matched at one junction end, which may reflect a read error.

This clonotype was obtained from a man younger than 30 in good health. Some clones in this sample may be carry-over from other donors' samples. Sequences were obtained from memory CD8+ T cells from PBMCs. Indicated subset: CD45RO+ cells pooled with CCR7-negative TemRA cells. The gene calls are TRBV27 and TRBJ2-1; the D is unclear. This CDR3 is CASAPVITYTEQFF. CDR3 bases: TGTGCCAGCGCCCCCGTGATAACGTACACTGAGCAGTTCTTC.